Listed below are T cell receptor beta chains from one sample, sequenced in a study of early T cells in non-severe SARS-CoV-2 infection. One entry per CDR3 protein results from TCRdb running MiXCR on the 5' RACE reads. The sample consists of more than 50,000 distinct CDR3 sequences, around 5.6% of them appearing once. Sequencing was carried out using whole blood. These receptors were obtained from an adult who was a healthcare worker with PCR-confirmed SARS-CoV-2 infection or an uninfected control (not recorded which). CDR3s include the opening cysteine and the closing phenylalanine or tryptophan. Where a row states a size, it is once, few, many or the class of an expanded clone; other rows omit it.

>many|TRBV7-9|TRBJ2-1
CASSPLGGGALNEQFF
>once|TRBV7-9|TRBJ2-5
CASTERGGPAGTQYF
>.|TRBV12-3/TRBV12-4|TRBJ2-2
CASSLGISNTGELFF
>few|TRBV20-1|TRBJ1-1
CSAQRWNTEAFF
>many|TRBV4-3|TRBJ2-1
CASSQDPSGGANEQFF
>.|TRBV4-2|TRBJ2-1
CASRQGTSGSYEQFF
>many|TRBV5-4|TRBJ2-7
CASTLDSSYEQYF
>many|TRBV7-2|TRBJ2-7
CASSSHQGPYEQYF
>.|TRBV9|TRBJ2-2
CASSVVLGVELFF
>many|TRBV12-3/TRBV12-4|TRBJ2-1
CASSFGRGSNEQFF
>many|TRBV5-6|TRBJ1-2
CASSNDRQNYGYTF